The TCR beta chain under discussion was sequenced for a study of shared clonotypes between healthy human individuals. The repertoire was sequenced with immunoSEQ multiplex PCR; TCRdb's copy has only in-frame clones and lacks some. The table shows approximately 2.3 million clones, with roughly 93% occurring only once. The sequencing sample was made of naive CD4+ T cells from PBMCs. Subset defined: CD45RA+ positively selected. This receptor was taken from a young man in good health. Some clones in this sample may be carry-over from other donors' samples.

For the CDR3, the DNA is TGTGCCAGCAGCCGGACAGGAGCTGGAAACACCATATATTTT. Translating it yields CASSRTGAGNTIYF. The rearrangement joins TRBV7-2 to TRBJ1-3, with 7 nucleotides matching TRBD1. V lost 5 bases and J lost 2; bases outside the gene matches: 3. Per germline, CDR1 SGHTA and CDR2 FQGNSA. This CDR3 has 14 residues.